This TCR beta chain was captured by sequencing in a study of OX40 agonist ivuxolimab in advanced cancers. The data were produced by immunoSEQ multiplex PCR, yet TCRdb's version contains in-frame clones alone and is incomplete. Of 25,000 to 30,000 clones in the sample, roughly four fifths are singletons; the top ten hold 20% to 25%. The CDR3 is 15 residues long. Germline CDR1 MNHEY, CDR2 SMNVEV (reference sequence). Trimming shortened V by 0 bases and J by 0 bases, and 6 bases separated the two germline ends. This chain uses TRBV27 with TRBJ2-1; TRBD2 is a possible D gene (5 bases). Sample: CD4+ or CD8+ T cells sorted from blood, taken in a trial of the OX40 agonist ivuxolimab. The TCR originated in an adult with an advanced solid tumor such as melanoma, head and neck, liver or kidney cancer. For the CDR3, the DNA is TGTGCCAGCAGTTTATCGGCGGGCTCCTACAATGAGCAGTTCTTC. Its protein product is CASSLSAGSYNEQFF.